The 2 T cell receptor beta chains presented below share a single source sample, sequenced in a study of cytomegalovirus exposure and HLA in healthy donors. Primers: 60 Vbeta forward and 13 Jbeta reverse. Profiling relied on immunoSEQ multiplex PCR, and the TCRdb table lists in-frame clones only, not all of them. The sample includes 200,000 or so clones, around 75% of them seen just once. The sequenced material came from PBMCs. The receptors stem from a woman in her 30s in good health and CMV-seropositive.

The chain joins TRBV6-1 to TRBJ2-7; the match to TRBD1 covers 8 bases. Per germline, CDR1 MNHNS and CDR2 SASEGT. The V and J ends lost 3 bases and 2 bases, in that order; junction bases with no gene match: 3. This CDR3 comprises 14 residues. CDR3 loop: CASSDSGGTYEQYF. The CDR3 region has the DNA TGTGCCAGCAGTGATTCAGGGGGCACCTACGAGCAGTACTTC.

V is TRBV5-6 and J is TRBJ1-2; D may be TRBD1 (5 bases). Germline CDR1 reads SGHDT; CDR2 reads YYEEEE. The CDR3 is made up of 14 amino acids. V lost 4 bases, J lost 4 bases, and 14 bases lay in between. The CDR3 is CASSPGGGIYGYTF. Written as DNA, the CDR3 is TGTGCCAGCAGCCCCGGGGGGGGGATCTATGGCTACACCTTC. Drawing the rest from reference TRBV5-6 and TRBJ1-2, the complete variable domain is DAGVTQSPTHLIKTRGQQVTLRCSPKSGHDTVSWYQQALGQGPQFIFQYYEEEERQRGNFPDRFSGHQFPNYSSELNVNALLLGDSALYLCASSPGGGIYGYTFGSGTRLTVV.